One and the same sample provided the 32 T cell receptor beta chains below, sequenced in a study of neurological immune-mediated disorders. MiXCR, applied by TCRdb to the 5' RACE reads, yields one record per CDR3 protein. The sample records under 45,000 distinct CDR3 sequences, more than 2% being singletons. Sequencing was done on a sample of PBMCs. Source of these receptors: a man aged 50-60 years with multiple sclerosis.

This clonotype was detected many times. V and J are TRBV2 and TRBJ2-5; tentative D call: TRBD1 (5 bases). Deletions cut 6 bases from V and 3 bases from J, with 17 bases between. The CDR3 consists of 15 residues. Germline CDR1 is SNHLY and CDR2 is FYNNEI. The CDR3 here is CASSPRMGPEETQYF. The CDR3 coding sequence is TGTGCCAGCAGCCCTCGAATGGGGCCGGAAGAGACCCAGTACTTC. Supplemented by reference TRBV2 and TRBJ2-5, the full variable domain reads EPEVTQTPSHQVTQMGQEVILRCVPISNHLYFYWYRQILGQKVEFLVSFYNNEISEKSEIFDDQFSVERPDGSNFTLKIRSTKLEDSAMYFCASSPRMGPEETQYFGPGTRLLVL.

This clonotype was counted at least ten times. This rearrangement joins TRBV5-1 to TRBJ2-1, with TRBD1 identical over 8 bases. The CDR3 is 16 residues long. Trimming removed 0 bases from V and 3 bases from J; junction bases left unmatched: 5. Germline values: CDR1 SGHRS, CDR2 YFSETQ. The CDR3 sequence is CASSLVDRGYYNEQFF. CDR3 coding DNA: TGCGCCAGCAGCTTGGTAGACAGGGGTTACTACAATGAGCAGTTCTTC.

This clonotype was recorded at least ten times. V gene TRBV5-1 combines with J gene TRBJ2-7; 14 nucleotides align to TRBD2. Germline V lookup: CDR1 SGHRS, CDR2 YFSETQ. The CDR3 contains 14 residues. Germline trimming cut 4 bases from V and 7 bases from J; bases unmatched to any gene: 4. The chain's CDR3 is CASSPGLAGVEQYF. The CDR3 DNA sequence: TGCGCCAGCAGCCCGGGACTAGCGGGGGTTGAGCAGTACTTC.

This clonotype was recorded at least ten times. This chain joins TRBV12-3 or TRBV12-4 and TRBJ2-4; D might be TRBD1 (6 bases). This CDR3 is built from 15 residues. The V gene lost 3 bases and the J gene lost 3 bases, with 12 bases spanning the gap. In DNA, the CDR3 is TGTGCCAGCAGTTTGGACAGCTTACTCAAAAACATTCAGTACTTC. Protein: CASSLDSLLKNIQYF.

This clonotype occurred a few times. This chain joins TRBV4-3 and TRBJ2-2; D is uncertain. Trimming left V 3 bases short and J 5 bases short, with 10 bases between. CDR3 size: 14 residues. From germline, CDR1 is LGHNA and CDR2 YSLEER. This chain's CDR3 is CASSQGWVTGELFF. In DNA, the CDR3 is TGCGCCAGCAGCCAGGGGTGGGTAACCGGGGAGCTGTTTTTT.

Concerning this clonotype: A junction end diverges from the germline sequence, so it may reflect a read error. CDR3 sequence reads: CASSREGGNQPQNF. The CDR3, as DNA: TGCGCCAGCAGCCGCGAGGGAGGCAATCAGCCCCAGAATTTT. This sequence joins TRBV5-1 and TRBJ1-5, with unresolved D. The length of the CDR3 is 14 residues. Germline lookup yields CDR1 SGHRS and CDR2 YFSETQ.

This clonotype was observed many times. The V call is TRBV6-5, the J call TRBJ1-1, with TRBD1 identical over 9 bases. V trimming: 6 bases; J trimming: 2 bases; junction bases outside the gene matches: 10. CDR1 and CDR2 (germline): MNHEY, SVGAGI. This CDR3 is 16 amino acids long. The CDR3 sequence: CASSTPTGGPNTEAFF. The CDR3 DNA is TGTGCCAGCAGCACACCCACAGGGGGCCCTAACACTGAAGCTTTCTTT.

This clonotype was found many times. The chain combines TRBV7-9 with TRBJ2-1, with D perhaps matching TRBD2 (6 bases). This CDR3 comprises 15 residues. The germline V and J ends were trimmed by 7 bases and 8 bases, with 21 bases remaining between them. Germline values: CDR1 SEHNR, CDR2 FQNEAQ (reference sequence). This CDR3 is CASNPPGTGLHEQFF. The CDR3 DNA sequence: TGTGCCAGCAACCCACCCGGGACTGGACTTCATGAGCAGTTCTTC.

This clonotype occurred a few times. Here the CDR3 DNA reads TGCGCCAGCAGTCGCATCAGGGGACTACATAGCAATCAGCCCCAGCATTTT. This gives the protein CASSRIRGLHSNQPQHF. V and J are TRBV23-1 and TRBJ1-5; a possible D gene is TRBD1 (6 bases). TRBV23-1 is reported as an ORF; its role is uncertain. The CDR3 length is 17 residues. The V end lost 4 bases, the J end lost 0 bases, and 16 bases lay between the germline ends.

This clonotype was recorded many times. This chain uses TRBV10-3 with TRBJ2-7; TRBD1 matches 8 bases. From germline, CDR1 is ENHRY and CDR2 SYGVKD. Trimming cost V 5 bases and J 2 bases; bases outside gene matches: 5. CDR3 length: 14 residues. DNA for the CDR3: TGTGCCATCAGTCGACAGGGGCCTGCCTACGAGCAGTACTTC. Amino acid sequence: CAISRQGPAYEQYF.

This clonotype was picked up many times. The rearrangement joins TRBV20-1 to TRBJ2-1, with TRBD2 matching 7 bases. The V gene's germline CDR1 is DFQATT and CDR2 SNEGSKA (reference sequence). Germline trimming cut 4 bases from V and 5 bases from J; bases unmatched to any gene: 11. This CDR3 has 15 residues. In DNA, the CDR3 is TGCAGTGCTACCCGCCTTAGCGGGTTTAACAATGAGCAGTTCTTC. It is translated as CSATRLSGFNNEQFF.

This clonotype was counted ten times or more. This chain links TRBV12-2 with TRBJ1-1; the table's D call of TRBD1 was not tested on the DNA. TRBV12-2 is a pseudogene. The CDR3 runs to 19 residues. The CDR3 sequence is CASRLVVVGETRAATEAFF. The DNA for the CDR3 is TGTGCAAGTCGCTTAGTGGTTGTGGGGGAAACCCGGGCCGCCACTGAAGCTTTCTTT.

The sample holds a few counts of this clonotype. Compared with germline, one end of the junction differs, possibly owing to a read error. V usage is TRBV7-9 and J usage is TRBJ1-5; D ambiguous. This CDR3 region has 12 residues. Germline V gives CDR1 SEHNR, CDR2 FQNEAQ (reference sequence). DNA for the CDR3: TGTGCCAGTGGGGATGGCAATCAGCCCCAGAATTTT. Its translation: CASGDGNQPQNF.

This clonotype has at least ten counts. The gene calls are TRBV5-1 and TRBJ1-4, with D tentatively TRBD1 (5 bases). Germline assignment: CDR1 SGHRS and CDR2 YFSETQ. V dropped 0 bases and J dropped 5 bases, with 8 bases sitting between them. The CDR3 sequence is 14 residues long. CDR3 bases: TGCGCCAGCAGCTTGGGACGGGGGAATGAAAAACTGTTTTTT. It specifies CASSLGRGNEKLFF.

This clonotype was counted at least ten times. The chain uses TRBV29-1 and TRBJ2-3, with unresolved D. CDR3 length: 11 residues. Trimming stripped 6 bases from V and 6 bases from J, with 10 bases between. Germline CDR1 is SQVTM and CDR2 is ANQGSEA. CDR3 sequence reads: CSVRWADTQYF. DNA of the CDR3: TGCAGCGTAAGGTGGGCGGATACGCAGTATTTT.

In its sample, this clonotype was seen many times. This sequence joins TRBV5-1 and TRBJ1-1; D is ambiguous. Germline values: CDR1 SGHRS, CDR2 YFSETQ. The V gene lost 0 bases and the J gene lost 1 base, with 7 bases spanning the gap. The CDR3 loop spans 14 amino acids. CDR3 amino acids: CASSLEVGNTEAFF. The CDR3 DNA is TGCGCCAGCAGCTTGGAAGTCGGGAACACTGAAGCTTTCTTT.

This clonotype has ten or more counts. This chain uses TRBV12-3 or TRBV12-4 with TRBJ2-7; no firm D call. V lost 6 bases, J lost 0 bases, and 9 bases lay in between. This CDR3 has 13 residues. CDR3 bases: TGTGCCAGCAGCCCCCCGGGCTCCTACGAGCAGTACTTC. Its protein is CASSPPGSYEQYF.

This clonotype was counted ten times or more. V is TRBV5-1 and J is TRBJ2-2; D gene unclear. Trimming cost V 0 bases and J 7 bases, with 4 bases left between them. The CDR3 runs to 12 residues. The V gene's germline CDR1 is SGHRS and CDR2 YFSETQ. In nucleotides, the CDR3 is TGCGCCAGCAGCTTGGGAGTCGGGGAGCTGTTTTTT. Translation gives CASSLGVGELFF.

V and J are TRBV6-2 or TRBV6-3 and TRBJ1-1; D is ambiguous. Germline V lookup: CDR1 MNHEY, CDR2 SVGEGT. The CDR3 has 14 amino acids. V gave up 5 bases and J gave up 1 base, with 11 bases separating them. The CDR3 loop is CASSTRRGNTEAFF. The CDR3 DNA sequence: TGTGCCAGCAGTACCCGAAGAGGGAACACTGAAGCTTTCTTT.

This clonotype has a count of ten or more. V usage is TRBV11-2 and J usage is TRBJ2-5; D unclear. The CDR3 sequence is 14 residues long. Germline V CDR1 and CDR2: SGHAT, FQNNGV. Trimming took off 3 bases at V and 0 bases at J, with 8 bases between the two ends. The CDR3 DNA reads TGTGCCAGCAGCTTTCACGGTAACCAAGAGACCCAGTACTTC. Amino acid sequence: CASSFHGNQETQYF.

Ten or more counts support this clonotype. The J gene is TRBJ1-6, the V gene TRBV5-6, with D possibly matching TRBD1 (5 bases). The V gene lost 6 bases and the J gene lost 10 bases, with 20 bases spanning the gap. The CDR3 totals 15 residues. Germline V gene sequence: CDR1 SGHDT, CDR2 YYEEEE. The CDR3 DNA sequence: TGTGCCAGCACCGGATTTGGGACCGGGGCCTCACCCCTCCACTTT. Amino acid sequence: CASTGFGTGASPLHF.

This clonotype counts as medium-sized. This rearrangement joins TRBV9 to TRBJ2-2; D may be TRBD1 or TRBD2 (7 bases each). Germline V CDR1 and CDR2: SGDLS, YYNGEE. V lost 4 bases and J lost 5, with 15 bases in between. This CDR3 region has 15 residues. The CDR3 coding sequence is TGTGCCAGCAGCAAGGGGGGGACAGAGACCGGGGAGCTGTTTTTT. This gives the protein CASSKGGTETGELFF.

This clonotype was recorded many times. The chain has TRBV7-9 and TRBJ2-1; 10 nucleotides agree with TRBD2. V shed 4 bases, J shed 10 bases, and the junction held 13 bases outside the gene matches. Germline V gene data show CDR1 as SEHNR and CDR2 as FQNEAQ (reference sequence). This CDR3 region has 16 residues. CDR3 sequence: CASSSGTSVPQSEQFF. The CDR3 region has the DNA TGTGCCAGCAGCTCCGGGACTAGCGTCCCACAATCAGAGCAGTTCTTC.

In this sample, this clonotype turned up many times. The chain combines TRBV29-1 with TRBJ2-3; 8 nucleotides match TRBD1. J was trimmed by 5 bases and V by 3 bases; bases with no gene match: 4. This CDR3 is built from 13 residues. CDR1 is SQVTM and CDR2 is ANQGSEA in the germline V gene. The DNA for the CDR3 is TGCAGCGTTGATGGACAGGGCGGAGATACGCAGTATTTT. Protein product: CSVDGQGGDTQYF.

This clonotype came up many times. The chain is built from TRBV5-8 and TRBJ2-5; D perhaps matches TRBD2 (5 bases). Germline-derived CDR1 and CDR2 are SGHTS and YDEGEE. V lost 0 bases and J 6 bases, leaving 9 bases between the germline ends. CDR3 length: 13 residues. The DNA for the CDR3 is TGTGCCAGCAGCTTGGGGGAGACGCAGACCCAGTACTTC. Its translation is CASSLGETQTQYF. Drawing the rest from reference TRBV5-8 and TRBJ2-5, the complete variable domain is EAGVTQSPTHLIKTRGQQATLRCSPISGHTSVYWYQQALGLGLQFLLWYDEGEERNRGNFPPRFSGRQFPNYSSELNVNALELEDSALYLCASSLGETQTQYFGPGTRLLVL.

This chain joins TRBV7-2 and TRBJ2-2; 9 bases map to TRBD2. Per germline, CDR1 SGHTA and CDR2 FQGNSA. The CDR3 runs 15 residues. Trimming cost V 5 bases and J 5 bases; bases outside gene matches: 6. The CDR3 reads CASSTGLASTGELFF. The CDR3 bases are TGTGCCAGCAGCACCGGACTAGCGTCGACCGGGGAGCTGTTTTTT.

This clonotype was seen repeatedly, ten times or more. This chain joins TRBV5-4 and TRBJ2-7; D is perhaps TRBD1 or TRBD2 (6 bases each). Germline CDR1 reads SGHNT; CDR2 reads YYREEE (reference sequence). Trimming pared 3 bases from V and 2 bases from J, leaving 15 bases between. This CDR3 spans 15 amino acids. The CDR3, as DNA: TGTGCCAGCAGCTCCCCCACGGGGGCCCCCTACGAGCAGTACTTC. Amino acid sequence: CASSSPTGAPYEQYF.

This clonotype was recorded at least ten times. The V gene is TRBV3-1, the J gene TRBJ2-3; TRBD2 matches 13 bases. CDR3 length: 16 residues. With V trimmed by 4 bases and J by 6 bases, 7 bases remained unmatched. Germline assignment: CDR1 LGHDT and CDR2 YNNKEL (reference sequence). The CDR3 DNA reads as TGTGCCAGCAGCCGGCGACTAGCGGGGGGTCGGGATACGCAGTATTTT. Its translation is CASSRRLAGGRDTQYF.

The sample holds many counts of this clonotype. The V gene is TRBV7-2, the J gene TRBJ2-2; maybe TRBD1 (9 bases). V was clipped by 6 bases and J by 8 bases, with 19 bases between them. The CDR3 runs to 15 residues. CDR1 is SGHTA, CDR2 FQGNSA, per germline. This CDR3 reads CASSQKRGTGGELFF. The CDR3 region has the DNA TGTGCCAGCAGTCAAAAGCGGGGGACAGGGGGGGAGCTGTTTTTT. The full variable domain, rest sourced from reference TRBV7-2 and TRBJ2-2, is GAGVSQSPSNKVTEKGKDVELRCDPISGHTALYWYRQSLGQGLEFLIYFQGNSAPDKSGLPSDRFSAERTGGSVSTLTIQRTQQEDSAVYLCASSQKRGTGGELFFGEGSRLTVL.

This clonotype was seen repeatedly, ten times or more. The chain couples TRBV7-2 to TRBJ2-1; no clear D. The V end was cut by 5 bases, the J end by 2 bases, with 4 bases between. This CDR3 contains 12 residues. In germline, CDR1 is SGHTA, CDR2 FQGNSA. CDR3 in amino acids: CASSAPYNEQFF. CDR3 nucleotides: TGTGCCAGCAGCGCCCCCTACAATGAGCAGTTCTTC.

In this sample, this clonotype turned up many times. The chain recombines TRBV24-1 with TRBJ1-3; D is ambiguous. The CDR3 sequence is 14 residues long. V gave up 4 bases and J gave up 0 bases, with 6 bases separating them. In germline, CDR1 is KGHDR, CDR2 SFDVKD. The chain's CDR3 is CATSDTSSGNTIYF. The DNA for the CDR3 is TGTGCCACCAGTGACACTTCCTCTGGAAACACCATATATTTT.

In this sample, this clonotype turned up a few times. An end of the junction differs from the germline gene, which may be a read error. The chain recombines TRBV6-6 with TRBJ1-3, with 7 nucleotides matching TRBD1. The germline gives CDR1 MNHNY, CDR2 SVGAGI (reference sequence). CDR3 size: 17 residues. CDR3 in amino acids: CASSYPGTDQTGKTIYF. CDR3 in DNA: TGTGCCAGCAGTTACCCCGGGACAGACCAAACTGGAAAAACCATCTATTTT.